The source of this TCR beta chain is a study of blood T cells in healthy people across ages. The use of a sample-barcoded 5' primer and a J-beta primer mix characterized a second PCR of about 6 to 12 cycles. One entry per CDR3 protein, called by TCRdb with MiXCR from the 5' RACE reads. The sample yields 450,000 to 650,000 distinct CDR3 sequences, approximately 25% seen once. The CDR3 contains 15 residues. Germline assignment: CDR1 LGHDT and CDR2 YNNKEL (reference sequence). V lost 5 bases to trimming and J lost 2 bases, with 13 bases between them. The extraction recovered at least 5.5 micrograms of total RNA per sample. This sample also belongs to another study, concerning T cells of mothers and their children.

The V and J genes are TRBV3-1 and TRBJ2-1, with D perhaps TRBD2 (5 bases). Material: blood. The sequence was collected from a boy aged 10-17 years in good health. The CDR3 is CASSIDIATYNEQFF. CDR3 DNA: TGTGCCAGCAGCATAGACATAGCGACCTACAATGAGCAGTTCTTC.